What follows describes a single TCR beta chain. The table lists this clonotype with a few counts. No antigen is known for it. There are no base qualities to consult, and no much larger clone falls within one base. These data originate in a study of identical twins (dated by TCRdb to about 2016). In terms of the full investigation: TCR alpha and beta repertoires from monozygotic twins, unrelated adults of various ages and cord blood were deep-sequenced to test whether fetal clonotypes persist. Replicate twin experiments were performed at different times using different library preparation protocols to rule out contamination.

The germline V gene yields SGHRS for CDR1 and YFSETQ for CDR2. The CDR3 sequence holds 14 residues, the cysteine and phenylalanine included. Only CDR3 DNA remains: 42 bases, in frame from the first base. Germline trimming: 5 bases from V, 5 bases from J; junction bases outside gene matches: 7. Library generation was performed with 5' RACE. Sequencing used an Illumina HiSeq 2000. Template switching added a universal primer binding site, and the final cDNA carried a unique molecular identifier that allowed TCR cDNA molecules to be counted accurately. Specific primers in the conserved constant-segment region were used to synthesize first-strand cDNA for the TCR alpha and beta chains. To control for contamination, each cDNA library was double barcoded with a SMART-Mk sample barcode plus Illumina barcodes. TruSeq adapter sequences and Illumina sample barcodes were added in two successive PCR steps. Sequencing of the TCR alpha and beta cDNA libraries was done on the Illumina HiSeq platform using custom primers. In the paper's pipeline: MiGEC processed the raw reads to extract unique molecular identifiers, while MiXCR was used to determine the CDR3 positions. For each individual, recombination models were inferred using an EM algorithm with the repgenHMM and IGoR tools. Shared clonotype analysis was performed with the tcR package in R, normalizing sharing by the product of cloneset sizes. To study raw recombination without the effects of thymic and clonal selection, out-of-frame nonproductive sequences were analyzed. TCRdb redid the processing of the public reads, applying fastp at Q25 and MiXCR, and retained in-frame beta chains. Rows with one shared CDR3 protein collapse into an entry with the most common genes and DNA. TCRdb, not the original authors, processed these V and J calls. Recorded for this sample are 240,000 or so distinct CDR3 sequences; 5.5% to 8% of them occurred a single time. Clones ranked in the top ten supply approximately 3.7% of the sample.

Every donor was a healthy Caucasian. Three pairs of female monozygotic twins, all aged about 18 to 29 years, made up the twin cohort. Using Miltenyi CD45RO+ enrichment and human naive T-cell isolation kits, memory (CD45RO+) and naive T cells were isolated from PBMC. The paper as a whole reports these results and caveats: Because the same donors could not be followed over many years, the conclusions depended on cross-sectional statistical analysis. Abundant cord blood beta clonotypes carried fewer insertions; young adult naive repertoires showed a weaker similar trend, while memory repertoires showed none. Out-of-frame TCR alpha sharing in monozygotic twins was systematically underestimated by recombination models, whereas sharing between unrelated individuals was in agreement with the recombination models. The excess sharing between twins in beta out-of-frame sequences was weaker because fewer shared sequences reduced the signal-to-noise ratio. Out-of-frame TCR alpha sequences shared between twins showed an excess of low generation-probability sequences compared with coincidental sharing between unrelated individuals. Zero-insertion analyses could be partly confounded by invariant T cells such as MAIT and iNKT, though diverse VJ usage argued against such confounding for most clonotypes.

These data were also reused for a study on yellow fever vaccine responses in identical twins. As the second publication notes: According to the authors, in identical twins the way T cells responded to vaccination appeared partly convergent and partly personalized. Focusing on identical twins, the study followed the T cell clones that responded to the vaccine, and did so with precision.

Sequenced: memory (CD45RO+) T cells sorted from blood. The meaning of the sample's cell subset or site label: CD45RO+ enriched T cells. This TCR was recovered from a woman younger than 30 in good health. In this chain, TRBV5-1 is recombined with TRBJ2-7; 10 middle bases align to TRBD2. The CDR3 region reads CASRLAGSPNEQYF. At the DNA level, the sequence is TGCGCCAGCAGACTAGCGGGAAGTCCGAACGAGCAGTACTTC.